This is a list of T cell receptor beta chains from one sample in a study of T cells in Graves' hyperthyroidism and ophthalmopathy. One entry per CDR3 protein, called by TCRdb with MiXCR from the multiplex PCR reads. The sample holds 540,000 or so distinct CDR3 sequences; roughly 14% are singletons and the top ten take 6.5% to 8%. Sequencing input: blood. These receptors originate from a woman in her twenties or thirties with Graves' hyperthyroidism. Each CDR3 is given with its conserved first and last residue. A D gene is named only where the DNA matches it firmly. Expanded clones are given a class, and other clones once, few, many or no size at all.

j_call clone_size d_call v_call cdr3_nt cdr3_aa
TRBJ2-1 many TRBD1 TRBV7-2 TGTGCCAGCAGCCTCCTTGGACAGGTTCACAATGAGCAGTTCTTC CASSLLGQVHNEQFF
TRBJ2-1 NA NA TRBV5-6 TGTGCCAGCAGCTTTACTAATCATGAGCAGTTCTTC CASSFTNHEQFF
TRBJ2-5 NA TRBD2 TRBV20-1 TGCAGTGCTACCCCCACTAGCGGGAGGGCCGAGACCCAGTACTTC CSATPTSGRAETQYF
TRBJ1-1 many NA TRBV15 TGTGCCACCAGCAGAGATCAGGGCACTGGTGCTGAAGCTTTCTTT CATSRDQGTGAEAFF
TRBJ1-1 NA TRBD1 TRBV5-1 TGCGCCAGCGGTCCGGGACAGGAAAACACTGAAGCTTTCTTT CASGPGQENTEAFF
TRBJ1-1 NA NA TRBV10-1 TGCGCCAGCAGTGAGGAAGGGACGGAGAACACTGAAGCTTTCTTT CASSEEGTENTEAFF
TRBJ2-3 many NA TRBV6-5 TGTGCCAGCAGTTACCTCAAGAGCTCTCCCACAGATACGCAGTATTTT CASSYLKSSPTDTQYF
TRBJ2-7 many NA TRBV7-2 TGTGCCAGCAGCTTAGTGAAGGGGTCCAACGAGCAGTACTTC CASSLVKGSNEQYF
TRBJ2-1 NA TRBD2 TRBV12-3/TRBV12-4 TGTGCCAGCATACGACGGGAGCGGGGGGGCAATGAGCAGTTCTTC CASIRRERGGNEQFF
TRBJ2-1 many NA TRBV3-1 TGTGCCAGCAGCCTGCGGGCGTACAATGAGCAGTTCTTC CASSLRAYNEQFF
TRBJ1-2 many NA TRBV3-1 TGTGCCAGCAGCAAAGGGAGCCGCAACTATGGCTACACCTTC CASSKGSRNYGYTF
TRBJ2-7 NA TRBD1 TRBV5-1 TGCGCCAGCAGCTTACAGGGGGGATTCTACGAGCAGTACTTC CASSLQGGFYEQYF